Each of the 27 T cell receptor beta chains below was sequenced from the same sample in a study of T cells in Graves' hyperthyroidism and ophthalmopathy. Amplification yielded TCR beta CDR3 regions, with RNA transcripts as the source. The study used the HTBI primer set for a first-round RT-PCR of the TCR CDR3. A single record per CDR3 protein comes from TCRdb applying MiXCR to the multiplex PCR reads. This table has around 700,000 distinct CDR3 sequences, over 15% appearing once. Sequencing used blood. Receptor source: a woman in her fifties or sixties with Graves' hyperthyroidism that later progressed to Graves' ophthalmopathy.

This clonotype has a handful of counts. This chain connects TRBV20-1 to TRBJ1-2; D remains unclear. CDR1 and CDR2 from the germline V gene are DFQATT and SNEGSKA (reference sequence). There are 12 residues in the CDR3. The V end was cut by 6 bases, the J end by 8 bases, with 16 bases between. The CDR3 reads CSATKRTGGYTF. The CDR3 DNA follows: TGCAGTGCAACAAAGCGGACCGGGGGCTACACCTTC.

Worth noting for this clonotype: A single base separates this from a much larger clone, so it may be a read error. The chain joins TRBV5-1 to TRBJ1-5; TRBD1 might be the D (5 bases). The germline V gene encodes CDR1 SGHRS and CDR2 YFSETQ. This CDR3 comprises 15 residues. The ends were cut back, 0 bases at V and 7 bases at J, with 14 bases in the middle. The CDR3 bases are TGCGCCAGCAGCTTGGAGGGGCGGGGCGGGCAGCCCCAGCATTTT. It is translated as CASSLEGRGGQPQHF.

This clonotype was counted only a few times. The chain has TRBV6-1 and TRBJ2-3, with TRBD2 identical over 10 bases. Germline V gene lookup returns CDR1 MNHNS and CDR2 SASEGT. The CDR3 covers 15 residues. J gave up 5 bases and V 2 bases, and 4 bases lay outside the gene matches. The CDR3 DNA follows: TGTGCCAGCAGTGAAAGCGGGGGGGCTGGAGATACGCAGTATTTT. Its translation is CASSESGGAGDTQYF.

This rearrangement joins TRBV10-3 to TRBJ2-7, with TRBD1 matching 9 bases. The CDR3 totals 12 residues. Per the germline V gene, CDR1 is ENHRY and CDR2 is SYGVKD. The V gene end was trimmed by 8 bases and the J gene end by 2 bases; junction bases not matched to a gene: 1. CDR3 amino acids: CAIGTGPYEQYF. DNA for the CDR3: TGTGCCATCGGGACAGGGCCCTACGAGCAGTACTTC.

This sequence joins TRBV7-9 and TRBJ2-7, with 9 bases aligning to TRBD1. This CDR3 region has 14 residues. Looked up from germline, CDR1 is SEHNR and CDR2 is FQNEAQ (reference sequence). With V trimmed by 8 bases and J by 6 bases, 11 bases remained unmatched. The CDR3 bases are TGTGCCAGCGGCAACCGGGACAGGGCCTCCGAGCAGTACTTC. Translation gives CASGNRDRASEQYF.

This chain links TRBV5-6 with TRBJ1-5; no clear D gene. V lost 0 bases and J 0 bases, leaving 7 bases between the germline ends. Germline V CDR1 and CDR2: SGHDT, YYEEEE. The CDR3 has 15 residues. In nucleotides, the CDR3 is TGTGCCAGCAGCTTGGGACACCATAGCAATCAGCCCCAGCATTTT. Residues: CASSLGHHSNQPQHF.

The chain carries TRBV11-3 and TRBJ2-3; 7 nucleotides agree with TRBD2. The V and J ends lost 5 bases and 4 bases, in that order; junction bases with no gene match: 6. In germline, CDR1 is SGHNT, CDR2 YENEEA. The CDR3 has 14 residues. CDR3 coding DNA: TGTGCCAGCAGCCGGGGGGAAGTGGCAGATACGCAGTATTTT. This sequence encodes CASSRGEVADTQYF.

The chain joins TRBV9 to TRBJ1-1, with unresolved D. Germline assignment: CDR1 SGDLS and CDR2 YYNGEE. The length of the CDR3 is 15 residues. V lost 0 bases to trimming and J lost 2 bases, with 11 bases between them. CDR3 sequence reads: CASSVGTLFNTEAFF. The CDR3 coding sequence is TGTGCCAGCAGCGTAGGGACCCTTTTCAACACTGAAGCTTTCTTT.

This clonotype appeared many times. The rearrangement links TRBV5-1 to TRBJ1-1; D is ambiguous. The CDR3 has 13 residues. The germline V and J ends were trimmed by 0 bases and 8 bases, with 11 bases remaining between them. From germline, CDR1 is SGHRS and CDR2 YFSETQ. The CDR3, as DNA: TGCGCCAGCAGCTTGGGGGCCTCGCTAGAAGCTTTCTTT. Protein: CASSLGASLEAFF.

This clonotype turned up a few times. The chain links TRBV27 to TRBJ1-4; D is possibly TRBD1 (5 bases). The CDR3 is 14 residues long. V was cut by 3 bases and J by 8 bases, with 13 bases left in between. Germline loops: CDR1 MNHEY, CDR2 SMNVEV (reference sequence). CDR3 bases: TGTGCCAGCAGTTTTTCAGGGACGTTGGAAAAACTGTTTTTT. This encodes CASSFSGTLEKLFF. Using reference TRBV27 and TRBJ1-4 for the parts outside the CDR3, the full variable domain is EAQVTQNPRYLITVTGKKLTVTCSQNMNHEYMSWYRQDPGLGLRQIYYSMNVEVTDKGDVPEGYKVSRKEKRNFPLILESPSPNQTSLYFCASSFSGTLEKLFFGSGTQLSVL.

V and J are TRBV27 and TRBJ1-6; 8 nucleotides match TRBD1. With V trimmed by 4 bases and J by 1 base, 6 bases remained unmatched. There are 17 residues in the CDR3. Germline loops: CDR1 MNHEY, CDR2 SMNVEV (reference sequence). The CDR3 DNA is TGTGCCAGCAGTTCAACGTGGACAGGGTCCTATAATTCACCCCTCCACTTT. Translation: CASSSTWTGSYNSPLHF.

This clonotype was found a few times. The chain is built from TRBV4-1 and TRBJ1-1; 9 positions agree with TRBD1. CDR3 size: 17 residues. Losses at the gene ends were 4 bases for V and 0 bases for J; bases not matched to a gene: 9. CDR1 and CDR2 (germline): MGHRA, YSYEKL. CDR3 sequence reads: CASSLQGTGGVNTEAFF. Here the CDR3 DNA reads TGCGCCAGCAGCCTCCAAGGAACAGGGGGCGTGAACACTGAAGCTTTCTTT.

This clonotype was seen at least ten times. This chain links TRBV3-1 with TRBJ2-5; 14 bases align to TRBD2. This CDR3 comprises 17 residues. Germline V lookup: CDR1 LGHDT, CDR2 YNNKEL (reference sequence). The trim removed 1 base at V and 4 bases at J, leaving 5 bases unmatched. This chain's CDR3 is CASSQGGTSGGRETQYF. The CDR3 coding sequence is TGTGCCAGCAGCCAAGGTGGGACTAGCGGGGGTCGAGAGACCCAGTACTTC.

This clonotype was observed many times. The chain links TRBV2 to TRBJ1-2; maybe TRBD1 (5 bases). Trimming removed 6 bases at V and 5 bases at J, with 16 bases between. In germline, CDR1 is SNHLY, CDR2 FYNNEI. The CDR3 loop spans 14 amino acids. The CDR3 reads CASSPVRGTYGYTF. Here the CDR3 DNA reads TGTGCCAGCAGCCCCGTTCGGGGGACTTATGGCTACACCTTC.

This clonotype was seen a handful of times. The V call is TRBV7-3, the J call TRBJ1-5; 8 bases fit TRBD1. After removal of 0 bases from V and 5 bases from J, the junction contained 3 bases not matched to a gene. Germline V gives CDR1 SGHTA, CDR2 FQGTGA. CDR3 length: 15 residues. CDR3 residues: CASSLTGQGHQPQHF. The CDR3 region has the DNA TGTGCCAGCAGCTTAACCGGACAGGGCCATCAGCCCCAGCATTTT.

A few counts support this clonotype. The J gene is TRBJ1-5, the V gene TRBV20-1; 9 bases are shared with TRBD1. V was clipped by 6 bases and J by 0 bases; unmatched bases: 12. Germline V CDR1 and CDR2: DFQATT, SNEGSKA (reference sequence). The CDR3 is 17 amino acids. DNA for the CDR3: TGCAGTGCCCCGACAGGGGGGCGCCGCTATAGCAATCAGCCCCAGCATTTT. Translating it yields CSAPTGGRRYSNQPQHF.

The chain recombines TRBV9 with TRBJ2-2; D gene uncertain. V gave up 0 bases and J gave up 3 bases, with 9 bases separating them. The CDR3 contains 15 residues. Germline CDR1 SGDLS, CDR2 YYNGEE. The CDR3 protein is CASSVGPDYTGELFF. CDR3 nucleotides: TGTGCCAGCAGCGTAGGGCCAGACTACACCGGGGAGCTGTTTTTT.

This clonotype was found many times. V gene TRBV18 combines with J gene TRBJ1-5, with D possibly TRBD1 on 5 matching bases. The germline CDR1 and CDR2 sequences are KGHSH and LQKENI. The CDR3 sequence is 13 residues long. V shed 2 bases and J shed 6 bases, with 8 bases lying between them. CDR3 in DNA: TGTGCCAGCTCACCAGGGGACGGTCAGCCCCAGCATTTT. It specifies CASSPGDGQPQHF.

This clonotype was seen only a few times. The rearrangement joins TRBV9 to TRBJ2-7; 8 bases are a match to TRBD1. V dropped 4 bases and J dropped 6; count of bases not matched to a gene: 9. Germline V lookup: CDR1 SGDLS, CDR2 YYNGEE. The CDR3 spans 14 residues. The CDR3 sequence: CASSPGGRDGEQYF. Here the CDR3 DNA reads TGTGCCAGCAGCCCAGGGGGCAGGGACGGCGAGCAGTACTTC.

This clonotype occurred many times. The chain has TRBV7-3 and TRBJ2-3; D gene ambiguous. The CDR3 contains 13 residues. Trimming took off 1 base at V and 4 bases at J, with 6 bases between the two ends. Per germline, CDR1 SGHTA and CDR2 FQGTGA. The CDR3 reads CASSLNGADTQYF. The CDR3 DNA reads as TGTGCCAGCAGCTTAAATGGGGCAGATACGCAGTATTTT.

In this sample, this clonotype turned up many times. The V call is TRBV2, the J call TRBJ1-1; D is ambiguous. V shed 8 bases and J shed 8 bases, with 15 bases lying between them. The CDR3 covers 12 residues. Germline loops: CDR1 SNHLY, CDR2 FYNNEI. CDR3 loop: CASLNDNPEAFF. As DNA, the CDR3 is TGTGCCAGCCTAAACGACAACCCAGAAGCTTTCTTT.

The table lists this clonotype with many counts. The V gene is TRBV6-2 or TRBV6-3, the J gene TRBJ2-5; D uncertain. There are 14 residues in the CDR3. Germline V gives CDR1 MNHEY, CDR2 SVGEGT. V was clipped by 0 bases and J by 4 bases, with 9 bases between them. The CDR3 reads CASSYSNSPETQYF. The CDR3 DNA follows: TGTGCCAGCAGTTACTCGAACTCCCCAGAGACCCAGTACTTC.

The chain couples TRBV5-1 to TRBJ2-1, with D perhaps TRBD1 (6 bases). This CDR3 region has 13 residues. The ends were cut back, 1 base at V and 8 bases at J, with 10 bases in the middle. Germline V lookup: CDR1 SGHRS, CDR2 YFSETQ. The CDR3 spells CASSLSGVYEQFF. The CDR3 nucleotides read TGCGCCAGCAGCTTGTCAGGGGTCTATGAGCAGTTCTTC.

There are a few counts of this clonotype. The rearrangement links TRBV6-1 to TRBJ2-5, with D perhaps matching TRBD1 (6 bases). V dropped 6 bases and J dropped 2 bases, with 13 bases sitting between them. This CDR3 region has 14 residues. Per the germline V gene, CDR1 is MNHNS and CDR2 is SASEGT. The CDR3 bases are TGTGCCAGCAGCCCCGGGACATGGCAAGAGACCCAGTACTTC. Translated, it gives CASSPGTWQETQYF.

This chain joins TRBV7-9 and TRBJ1-1; D is uncertain. The CDR3 spans 15 residues. CDR1 and CDR2 (germline): SEHNR, FQNEAQ (reference sequence). Trimming removed 5 bases at V and 1 base at J, with 14 bases between. CDR3 loop: CASSPQVWGNTEAFF. The DNA for the CDR3 is TGTGCCAGCAGCCCCCAGGTGTGGGGGAACACTGAAGCTTTCTTT.

The sample holds a few counts of this clonotype. This chain joins TRBV5-5 and TRBJ2-3, with 7 bases identical to TRBD2. The germline V gene encodes CDR1 SGHKS and CDR2 YYEKEE (reference sequence). This CDR3 has 20 amino acids. Trimming took 3 bases from V and 0 from J; bases not matched to a gene: 19. The CDR3 here is CASSSTYWAGEPRSTDTQYF. CDR3 nucleotides: TGTGCCAGCAGCTCTACCTACTGGGCGGGGGAACCACGAAGCACAGATACGCAGTATTTT.

There are a few counts of this clonotype. This sequence joins TRBV7-9 and TRBJ1-1, with D perhaps TRBD1 (5 bases). Germline V gives CDR1 SEHNR, CDR2 FQNEAQ (reference sequence). V lost 0 bases to trimming and J lost 1 base, with 9 bases between them. The CDR3 consists of 15 residues. Written as DNA, the CDR3 is TGTGCCAGCAGCTTAGCGGGACCGCAGAACACTGAAGCTTTCTTT. Translation: CASSLAGPQNTEAFF.